Following are 8 T cell receptor beta chains from one sample sequenced in a study of cytomegalovirus exposure and HLA in healthy donors (dated by TCRdb to between 2016 and 2019). Library method: the immunoSEQ multiplex PCR assay. A mixture of 60 forward primers for TCR Vbeta segments and 13 reverse primers for TCR Jbeta segments was used in the multiplex PCR. TCRdb re-hosts the immuneACCESS table, in-frame sequences only. Its copies lack some clones; in the studies checked, an unresolved V gene accounts for under half of them, and the cause for the rest is not known. The sample contains about 190,000 clones, less than 90% of them found a single time. More than 0.25% of the sample is in the top ten clones. The sequenced sample consisted of PBMCs. Receptor source: a woman between 25 and 40 years old in good health and CMV-seronegative.

V is TRBV28 and J is TRBJ1-2; TRBD1 aligns across 7 bases. Germline CDR1 MDHEN, CDR2 SYDVKM. The CDR3 extends over 14 amino acids. V lost 5 bases to trimming and J lost 3 bases; unmatched junction nucleotides: 6. The DNA of the CDR3 is TGTGCCAGCAGTCAGGACAGGACACACTATGGCTACACCTTC. It codes for CASSQDRTHYGYTF.

The chain has TRBV28 and TRBJ2-3; no reliable D call. CDR3 length: 11 residues. Trimming pared 6 bases from V and 2 bases from J, leaving 3 bases between. The germline CDR1 and CDR2 sequences are MDHEN and SYDVKM. The CDR3 reads CASSNTDTQYF. DNA of the CDR3: TGTGCCAGCAGCAACACAGATACGCAGTATTTT.

The chain links TRBV19 to TRBJ2-7; 9 positions agree with TRBD2. The junction had 8 bases not matched to a gene; V was cut back by 6 bases and J by 5 bases. The germline V gene has CDR1 LNHDA and CDR2 SQIVND (reference sequence). This CDR3 is 14 amino acids long. CDR3 sequence (DNA): TGTGCCAGTAGCCAGGGACTAGCTTTCCACGAGCAGTACTTC. This translates into CASSQGLAFHEQYF.

The V and J genes are TRBV7-9 and TRBJ2-1; tentative D call: TRBD1 (7 bases). Trimming shortened V by 1 base and J by 15 bases, and 13 bases separated the two germline ends. CDR3 size: 12 residues. Per germline, CDR1 SEHNR and CDR2 FQNEAQ (reference sequence). This CDR3 is CASSLGQGGPFF. In DNA form, the CDR3 reads TGTGCCAGCAGCTTAGGACAGGGAGGTCCGTTCTTC.

In its sample, this clone was seen once. The J gene is TRBJ2-3, the V gene TRBV18, with 7 bases matching TRBD2. The CDR3 covers 15 residues. CDR1 and CDR2 from the germline V gene are KGHSH and LQKENI. The J segment lost 7 bases and the V segment lost 4 bases, leaving 11 bases of the junction unmatched. The chain's CDR3 is CASSLQGGLLNTQYF. CDR3 nucleotides: TGTGCCAGCTCACTCCAGGGAGGGCTTTTAAATACGCAGTATTTT.

V gene TRBV9 combines with J gene TRBJ1-2; TRBD1 matches 10 bases. This CDR3 contains 15 residues. Germline V CDR1 and CDR2: SGDLS, YYNGEE. The ends lost 0 bases at V and 3 bases at J; junction bases unmatched: 2. This chain's CDR3 is CASSVGQGAYYGYTF. The CDR3 nucleotides read TGTGCCAGCAGCGTAGGACAGGGGGCTTACTATGGCTACACCTTC.

This clone was counted a few times. The chain employs TRBV5-1 and TRBJ2-7, with 9 bases fitting TRBD1. The CDR3 has 17 residues. Germline loops: CDR1 SGHRS, CDR2 YFSETQ. The J segment lost 7 bases and the V segment lost 0 bases, leaving 14 bases of the junction unmatched. CDR3 in DNA: TGCGCCAGCAGCTTGGAACTTTCGGGGACAGGGAATGATGAGCAGTACTTC. This sequence encodes CASSLELSGTGNDEQYF.

The chain joins TRBV30 to TRBJ1-5, with 8 bases lining up with TRBD1. The length of the CDR3 is 14 residues. Germline assignment: CDR1 GTSNPN and CDR2 SVGIG (reference sequence). The trim removed 2 bases at V and 2 bases at J, leaving 2 bases unmatched. In DNA, the CDR3 is TGTGCCTGGAGTCCGGGACAGGGCAATCAGCCCCAGCATTTT. Its translation is CAWSPGQGNQPQHF.